The source of this T cell receptor beta chain is a study of resident and recirculating memory T cells in vitiligo. Study overall: Each patient gave two lesional and two nonlesional epidermal shave biopsies, plus PBMCs.

V shed 2 bases and J 5 bases; nucleotides not matched to a gene: 14. The V gene's germline CDR1 is MDHEN and CDR2 SYDVKM. The CDR3 sequence is 19 residues long. Sequencing was performed with immunoSEQ multiplex PCR; in TCRdb, only in-frame clones are kept and a portion is missing. The sample contains 55,000 to 75,000 clones, about nine tenths of which appear only once. Sequenced sample: blood. V is TRBV28 and J is TRBJ2-3; 12 nucleotides align to TRBD2. This receptor was obtained from a male donor with vitiligo. The CDR3 loop is CASSLLAGGRRIQRDTQYF. The DNA for the CDR3 is TGTGCCAGCAGTTTACTAGCGGGGGGGCGTCGGATCCAACGAGATACGCAGTATTTT.